The rows below give T cell receptor beta chains drawn from one sample of a study of blood T cell repertoires in COVID-19. This table comes from immunoSEQ multiplex PCR, and its TCRdb copy is limited to in-frame clones, with some not included. The sample carries around 300,000 clones, roughly 89% recorded once. The sequenced sample was peripheral blood. These receptors were obtained from a woman aged 40 to 49 who had recovered from COVID-19. Each CDR3 is given with its conserved first and last residue.

TRBJ2-1,TRBV20-1,CSAIWQNEQFF
TRBJ2-3,TRBV6-4,CASRSLAGKYSTDTQYF
TRBJ2-7,TRBV28,CASSPGTGENYEQYF
TRBJ1-2,TRBV6-1,CASSEGFGQPSVGYTF
TRBJ2-1,TRBV5-1,CASSFGLARDNEQFF
TRBJ2-7,TRBV18,CASSPPPGRHEQYF
TRBJ2-7,TRBV13,CASSLGGQGSYEQYF
TRBJ2-1,TRBV6-4,CASSQSLLSSYNEQFF
TRBJ1-2,TRBV7-9,CASSLVPGPGYTF
TRBJ1-1,TRBV28,CATEKAGAPEAFF
TRBJ1-2,TRBV27,CASSPVGQIYGYTF
TRBJ2-5,TRBV9,CASSPRVGLAGVSQETQYF
TRBJ2-7,TRBV28,CASSLTTSGSYEQYF
TRBJ2-3,TRBV4-2,CASSQDVLADTQYF
TRBJ2-5,TRBV2,CASRNRQAQETQYF
TRBJ2-3,TRBV2,CASSDGSGRSTDTQYF
TRBJ1-4,TRBV2,CASSEQGATNEKLFF
TRBJ2-5,TRBV28,CASRQHRGAQGETQYF
TRBJ1-2,TRBV30,CACVAGTGGNYGYTF
TRBJ1-4,TRBV5-1,CASSLRGLAGQGATNEKLFF
TRBJ2-7,TRBV7-6,CASSLGTGGGNEQYF
TRBJ2-7,TRBV18,CASSPGTAYEQYF
TRBJ1-1,TRBV4-2,CASSQGGPNTEAFF
TRBJ2-1,TRBV18,CASSMGTSGYNEQFF
TRBJ2-5,TRBV3-1/TRBV3-2,CASSPTLLPGLAKQETQYF
TRBJ2-3,TRBV2,CASLSWGLAGATDTQYF
TRBJ2-1,TRBV10-1,CASSEKASSNEQFF
TRBJ2-1,TRBV5-4,CASSETSEPYNEQFF
TRBJ2-7,TRBV19,CASSTPTGGASYEQYF
TRBJ1-1,TRBV5-1,CASSFRTGGLTEAFF
TRBJ1-5,TRBV5-8,CASSLSGADNQHF
TRBJ2-1,TRBV18,CASSPPNSGTGVYNEQFF
TRBJ2-3,TRBV3-1/TRBV3-2,CASSQEGRADTQYF
TRBJ1-2,TRBV18,CASSRQGYGYTF
TRBJ2-1,TRBV7-2,CASSLAAGALHEQFF
TRBJ2-3,TRBV30,CAWSPKKPPGWTDTQYF
TRBJ2-7,TRBV13,CASSSRDSYYEQYF
TRBJ2-7,TRBV25-1,CATRRTGASYEQYF
TRBJ2-3,TRBV27,CASSPLAGVGTDTQYF
TRBJ1-2,TRBV6-5,CASPTGAGYTF
TRBJ2-2,TRBV29-1,CSVGKGAATGELFF
TRBJ2-3,TRBV27,CASSYGTGWLAGADTQYF
TRBJ2-7,TRBV18,CASSPVQQAYEQYF
TRBJ2-7,TRBV30,CAWSTDRGHEQYF
TRBJ1-1,TRBV10-2,CASSRLARGNTEAFF
TRBJ1-2,TRBV2,CATIRPGQGDGYTF
TRBJ2-7,TRBV3-1/TRBV3-2,CASSRQGADYEQYF
TRBJ2-1,TRBV29-1,CSVELRYNEQFF
TRBJ2-7,TRBV19,CASSMRVEYEQYF
TRBJ1-4,TRBV19,CASSILEGALEKLFF
TRBJ2-7,TRBV5-5,CASSLGLAETYEQYF
TRBJ2-1,TRBV28,CASSLLARYNEQFF
TRBJ2-7,TRBV2,CASIERLAGGSYEQYF
TRBJ2-2,TRBV11-2,CATPRGRQGTGELFF
TRBJ2-7,TRBV4-1,CASSPSSGTSGRRTYEQYF
TRBJ2-2,TRBV5-1,CASSLARGLTYTGELFF
TRBJ2-7,TRBV27,CASGKGRQGEQYF